What follows are 24 T cell receptor beta chains derived from one specimen sequenced in a study of blood T cells in healthy people across ages. Primed by a sample-barcoded 5' primer and a J-beta primer mix, a second PCR proceeded for roughly 6 to 12 cycles. TCRdb independently ran MiXCR on the 5' RACE reads; one entry per CDR3 protein. The data hold hundreds of thousands of distinct CDR3 sequences, with 56% observed a single time. The sequenced sample consisted of blood. The origin of the receptors is a man aged 40-50 years in good health.

This clonotype was seen only a few times. The chain is built from TRBV7-2 and TRBJ1-2, with 7 bases that match TRBD1. Germline V CDR1 and CDR2: SGHTA, FQGNSA. CDR3 size: 16 residues. V dropped 5 bases and J dropped 2; count of bases not matched to a gene: 11. In DNA form, the CDR3 reads TGTGCCAGCAGCCGCCACGGGACAGATAAAAACTATGGCTACACCTTC. The encoded protein is CASSRHGTDKNYGYTF. Supplemented by reference TRBV7-2 and TRBJ1-2, the full variable domain reads GAGVSQSPSNKVTEKGKDVELRCDPISGHTALYWYRQSLGQGLEFLIYFQGNSAPDKSGLPSDRFSAERTGGSVSTLTIQRTQQEDSAVYLCASSRHGTDKNYGYTFGSGTRLTVV.

The chain carries TRBV9 and TRBJ2-1; D unresolved. This CDR3 has 15 amino acids. V was pared by 2 bases and J by 0 bases, with 9 bases between. Germline values: CDR1 SGDLS, CDR2 YYNGEE. In nucleotides, the CDR3 is TGTGCCAGCAGCGTGGGCTGGGGCTCCTACAATGAGCAGTTCTTC. Translation: CASSVGWGSYNEQFF.

The chain combines TRBV7-2 with TRBJ1-1; D call uncertain. V was cut by 7 bases and J by 0 bases, with 15 bases left in between. The CDR3 consists of 15 residues. Germline assignment: CDR1 SGHTA and CDR2 FQGNSA. CDR3 sequence: CASTYSRGMNTEAFF. CDR3 DNA: TGTGCCAGCACTTACAGTCGAGGCATGAACACTGAAGCTTTCTTT.

This clonotype was detected once. CDR3 nucleotide sequence: TGTGCCACCAGTGATTCAGCGGTAGTAACGCAGTATTTT. This sequence encodes CATSDSAVVTQYF. This chain links TRBV24-1 with TRBJ2-3, with a possible D match to TRBD2 (5 bases). V lost 2 bases and J 9 bases, leaving 11 bases between the germline ends. Germline V gene sequence: CDR1 KGHDR, CDR2 SFDVKD. The CDR3 has 13 amino acids.

The V gene is TRBV19, the J gene TRBJ2-7; the match to TRBD2 covers 10 bases. Germline values: CDR1 LNHDA, CDR2 SQIVND (reference sequence). CDR3 length: 14 residues. Germline trimming cut 5 bases from V and 1 base from J; bases unmatched to any gene: 2. CDR3 loop: CASSELAGSYEQYF. CDR3 nucleotides: TGTGCCAGTAGTGAACTAGCGGGGTCCTACGAGCAGTACTTC. The full variable domain, with the rest looked up from reference TRBV19 and TRBJ2-7, is DGGITQSPKYLFRKEGQNVTLSCEQNLNHDAMYWYRQDPGQGLRLIYYSQIVNDFQKGDIAEGYSVSREKKESFPLTVTSAQKNPTAFYLCASSELAGSYEQYFGPGTRLTVT.

This clonotype was observed a single time. The chain links TRBV28 to TRBJ1-1; D unresolved. Per germline, CDR1 MDHEN and CDR2 SYDVKM. V was trimmed by 4 bases and J by 11 bases, leaving 11 bases between them. The CDR3 loop spans 11 amino acids. In DNA form, the CDR3 reads TGTGCCAGCAGTTCTAATTTAGGGGCTTTCTTT. Protein sequence: CASSSNLGAFF.

The chain combines TRBV20-1 with TRBJ1-6, with D hard to call. Trimming took 0 bases from V and 9 from J, leaving 15 bases between them. The CDR3 spans 15 residues. Germline-derived CDR1 and CDR2 are DFQATT and SNEGSKA (reference sequence). CDR3 sequence reads: CSARDIKSVSSPLHF. For the CDR3, the DNA is TGCAGTGCTAGAGACATCAAAAGTGTGAGTTCACCCCTCCACTTT.

V usage is TRBV27 and J usage is TRBJ1-1, with TRBD1 as a possible D gene (6 bases). The V and J ends lost 6 bases and 8 bases respectively, with 13 bases between them. Germline V gene data show CDR1 as MNHEY and CDR2 as SMNVEV (reference sequence). The CDR3 consists of 12 residues. CDR3 sequence reads: CASSNRASEAFF. Here the CDR3 DNA reads TGTGCCAGCAGCAACAGGGCCTCAGAAGCTTTCTTT.

J is TRBJ2-4 and V is TRBV27, with 8 bases lining up with TRBD1. The J call may not be correct, given that the DNA end is closer to TRBJ2-5. The CDR3 has 16 amino acids. The germline gives CDR1 MNHEY, CDR2 SMNVEV (reference sequence). CDR3 in amino acids: CASSPQGQGIQETQYF. The CDR3 DNA is TGTGCCAGCAGCCCTCAAGGACAGGGAATTCAAGAGACCCAGTACTTC.

This clonotype occurred a few times. CDR3 bases: TGTGCCAGCAGAGGACAGGGGACTTCCTACGAGCAGTACTTC. Its protein is CASRGQGTSYEQYF. The chain joins TRBV28 to TRBJ2-7, with 9 bases lining up with TRBD1. V was clipped by 6 bases and J by 1 base; unmatched bases: 4. Germline V gene data show CDR1 as MDHEN and CDR2 as SYDVKM. The CDR3 is 14 residues long. The entire variable domain, with the rest obtained from reference TRBV28 and TRBJ2-7, is as follows: DVKVTQSSRYLVKRTGEKVFLECVQDMDHENMFWYRQDPGLGLRLIYFSYDVKMKEKGDIPEGYSVSREKKERFSLILESASTNQTSMYLCASRGQGTSYEQYFGPGTRLTVT.

This clonotype has more than one count but fewer than ten. This may come from a read error, since a much larger clone is one base off. The V gene is TRBV20-1, the J gene TRBJ2-5; TRBD2 aligns across 9 bases. The junction had 16 bases not matched to a gene; V was cut back by 0 bases and J by 11 bases. The CDR3 sequence is 16 residues long. CDR1 is DFQATT and CDR2 is SNEGSKA in the germline V gene (reference sequence). CDR3 region: CSARDIGGGDNNEQYF. The DNA of the CDR3 is TGCAGTGCTAGAGATATTGGCGGGGGGGATAACAATGAGCAGTACTTC.

The chain links TRBV29-1 to TRBJ2-3; D call uncertain. The ends were cut back, 1 base at V and 8 bases at J, with 7 bases in the middle. The CDR3 extends over 11 amino acids. CDR1 SQVTM and CDR2 ANQGSEA come from the germline V gene. This CDR3 is CSVEGAVTQYF. In DNA, the CDR3 is TGCAGCGTTGAAGGTGCGGTTACGCAGTATTTT.

The rearrangement joins TRBV7-3 to TRBJ2-5; 8 bases match TRBD2. Germline V gene data show CDR1 as SGHTA and CDR2 as FQGTGA. Losses at the gene ends were 3 bases for V and 11 bases for J; bases not matched to a gene: 20. The CDR3 consists of 17 residues. CDR3 DNA: TGTGCCAGCAGCTTTGGTCCCGGGGCCGGGAAAGAGCGGGAGCAGTACTTC. Translated: CASSFGPGAGKEREQYF.

This clonotype turned up a few times. The chain is built from TRBV27 and TRBJ2-3; no clear D gene. CDR3 size: 12 residues. Germline assignment: CDR1 MNHEY and CDR2 SMNVEV (reference sequence). V was shortened by 7 bases and J by 3 bases, with 8 bases between the two germline ends. The CDR3 nucleotides read TGTGCCAGCACCGGAACAACAGATACGCAGTATTTT. It yields the protein CASTGTTDTQYF.

The V gene is TRBV27, the J gene TRBJ2-5, with 9 nucleotides matching TRBD1. The V segment lost 1 base and the J segment 1 base; nucleotides outside the gene matches: 1. CDR3 length equals 15 residues. Germline values: CDR1 MNHEY, CDR2 SMNVEV (reference sequence). The CDR3 DNA reads TGTGCCAGCAGTTTATTGGGACAGGGCCAAGAGACCCAGTACTTC. This translates into CASSLLGQGQETQYF.

The CDR3 spells CSTRGPTDTQYF. The CDR3 bases are TGCAGTACCAGGGGCCCCACAGATACGCAGTATTTT. The gene calls are TRBV20-1 and TRBJ2-3, with D tentatively TRBD1 (6 bases). Germline assignment: CDR1 DFQATT and CDR2 SNEGSKA (reference sequence). The CDR3 sequence is 12 residues long. Trimming pared 8 bases from V and 2 bases from J, leaving 11 bases between.

This clonotype was counted only a few times. This rearrangement joins TRBV7-9 to TRBJ2-7; tentatively, D is TRBD2 (5 bases). The V end lost 6 bases, the J end lost 7 bases, and 10 bases lay between the germline ends. The CDR3 has 11 amino acids. In germline, CDR1 is SEHNR, CDR2 FQNEAQ (reference sequence). CDR3 region: CASRNTGEQYF. The CDR3 nucleotides read TGTGCCAGCAGGAATACGGGGGAGCAGTACTTC.

The chain's CDR3 is CATSRALRNNEQFF. The CDR3 nucleotides read TGTGCCACCAGTCGGGCCCTCCGAAACAATGAGCAGTTCTTC. The rearrangement links TRBV24-1 to TRBJ2-1; no clear D. The CDR3 consists of 14 residues. Germline values: CDR1 KGHDR, CDR2 SFDVKD. V was shortened by 6 bases and J by 5 bases, with 13 bases between the two germline ends.

V usage is TRBV20-1 and J usage is TRBJ2-7; 7 nucleotides match TRBD2. The germline gives CDR1 DFQATT, CDR2 SNEGSKA (reference sequence). V was pared by 3 bases and J by 2 bases, with 10 bases of the junction left unmatched. CDR3 size: 15 residues. The CDR3 DNA sequence: TGCAGTGCTAGGAACACTAGCGTGAACCCCTACGAGCAGTACTTC. Its protein product is CSARNTSVNPYEQYF.

V and J are TRBV10-3 and TRBJ2-7, with D tentatively TRBD2 (5 bases). The CDR3 has 16 residues. The V gene lost 3 bases and the J gene lost 0 bases, with 15 bases spanning the gap. Germline loops: CDR1 ENHRY, CDR2 SYGVKD. As DNA, the CDR3 is TGTGCCATCAGTGATTCCGGGAAATCTTCCTCCTACGAGCAGTACTTC. It encodes CAISDSGKSSSYEQYF.

The chain links TRBV6-1 to TRBJ1-1, with 8 nucleotides matching TRBD1. Germline values: CDR1 MNHNS, CDR2 SASEGT. The CDR3 contains 13 residues. The junction had 4 bases not matched to a gene; V was cut back by 5 bases and J by 5 bases. CDR3 region: CASSSGGWTEAFF. In nucleotides, the CDR3 is TGTGCCAGCAGTTCAGGGGGCTGGACTGAAGCTTTCTTT.

The chain links TRBV12-5 to TRBJ2-5; TRBD1 or TRBD2 may be the D gene (5 bases each). The V gene lost 0 bases and the J gene lost 2 bases, with 13 bases spanning the gap. The CDR3 length is 16 residues. Germline CDR1 is LGHNT and CDR2 is FRNRAP. The CDR3 loop is CASGLVEGRPQETQYF. The CDR3, as DNA: TGTGCTAGTGGTTTGGTCGAGGGGCGGCCACAAGAGACCCAGTACTTC.

The rearrangement joins TRBV6-5 to TRBJ1-3; TRBD1 is a possible D gene (6 bases). Trimming stripped 0 bases from V and 4 bases from J, with 7 bases between. Germline V lookup: CDR1 MNHEY, CDR2 SVGAGI. CDR3 length: 14 residues. Here the CDR3 DNA reads TGTGCCAGCAGTTACTCTGACAGGGGAAACACCATATATTTT. Amino acids: CASSYSDRGNTIYF.

The V call is TRBV5-1, the J call TRBJ2-7, with 13 bases lining up with TRBD2. CDR3 length: 16 amino acids. Germline V CDR1 and CDR2: SGHRS, YFSETQ. With V trimmed by 0 bases and J by 12 bases, 12 bases remained unmatched. The CDR3 bases are TGCGCCAGCAGCTTGGCAAATGCCGGGACTAGCGGGAAGTGGTACTTC. Protein product: CASSLANAGTSGKWYF.